A single sample gave rise to the 12 T cell receptor beta chains below, sequenced in a study of CD8 T cells in Susac syndrome. cDNA came from approximately 0.5 to 1 ug RNA primed by random hexamers. TCRdb independently ran MiXCR on the immunoSEQ multiplex PCR reads; one entry per CDR3 protein. The sample has about 400,000 distinct CDR3 sequences; more than 80% are singletons. The sample taken for sequencing was CD8+ T cells from PBMCs. These receptors originate from a human donor with multiple sclerosis.

This chain connects TRBV27 to TRBJ2-7, with D maybe TRBD2 (6 bases). Germline V gene data show CDR1 as MNHEY and CDR2 as SMNVEV (reference sequence). The V gene lost 5 bases and the J gene lost 4 bases, with 21 bases spanning the gap. The CDR3 loop spans 16 amino acids. The CDR3 loop is CASSAGLRGLIYEQYF. CDR3 DNA sequence: TGTGCCAGCAGTGCGGGACTCCGAGGATTAATTTACGAGCAGTACTTC.

The gene calls are TRBV7-9 and TRBJ2-7, with 8 bases lining up with TRBD2. Germline assignment: CDR1 SEHNR and CDR2 FQNEAQ (reference sequence). Losses at the gene ends were 1 base for V and 7 bases for J; bases not matched to a gene: 3. The CDR3 loop spans 13 amino acids. The CDR3 loop reads CASSLVAGYEQYF. CDR3 sequence (DNA): TGTGCCAGCAGCTTAGTAGCGGGATATGAGCAGTACTTC.

This clonotype was observed a few times. One end of the junction fails to match germline, which may point to a read error. The chain employs TRBV6-1 and TRBJ2-3, with D perhaps matching TRBD2 (5 bases). In germline, CDR1 is MNHNS, CDR2 SASEGT. CDR3 length: 17 residues. The CDR3 nucleotides read TGTGCCAGCAGTCAACTAGTTCACGGGGATAGCACGGATACGCAGTATTTT. This translates into CASSQLVHGDSTDTQYF.

The chain combines TRBV30 with TRBJ2-2; D gene unclear. Trimming pared 4 bases from V and 3 bases from J, leaving 12 bases between. The CDR3 covers 14 residues. Germline assignment: CDR1 GTSNPN and CDR2 SVGIG (reference sequence). CDR3 nucleotide sequence: TGTGCCTGGAAGGTCCAAGAGCACACCGGGGAGCTGTTTTTT. Its protein is CAWKVQEHTGELFF.

This chain connects TRBV6-5 to TRBJ1-1; no definite D call. Trimming cost V 2 bases and J 4 bases, with 11 bases left between them. Germline V gene sequence: CDR1 MNHEY, CDR2 SVGAGI. The CDR3 contains 14 residues. In DNA, the CDR3 is TGTGCCAGCAGTTACGACTTACAACCCACTGAAGCTTTCTTT. Its protein product is CASSYDLQPTEAFF.

The chain employs TRBV13 and TRBJ2-1; no clear D gene. The CDR3 contains 12 residues. Germline V gene sequence: CDR1 PRHDT, CDR2 FYEKMQ (reference sequence). Trimming took off 2 bases at V and 10 bases at J, with 9 bases between the two ends. The CDR3 region is CASSLSRLEQFF. DNA for the CDR3: TGTGCCAGCAGCTTATCACGGCTGGAGCAGTTCTTC. The full variable domain, with the rest looked up from reference TRBV13 and TRBJ2-1, is AAGVIQSPRHLIKEKRETATLKCYPIPRHDTVYWYQQGPGQDPQFLISFYEKMQSDKGSIPDRFSAQQFSDYHSELNMSSLELGDSALYFCASSLSRLEQFFGPGTRLTVL.

This chain uses TRBV12-3 or TRBV12-4 with TRBJ2-5, with D perhaps being TRBD1 or TRBD2 (5 bases each). This CDR3 is built from 18 residues. V was trimmed by 2 bases and J by 4 bases, leaving 23 bases between them. CDR3 protein: CASSLLWGSVGHLETQYF. CDR3 DNA sequence: TGTGCCAGCAGTTTACTTTGGGGGTCGGTGGGCCACTTAGAGACCCAGTACTTC.

The chain carries TRBV20-1 and TRBJ1-4; 7 nucleotides match TRBD1. Germline-derived CDR1 and CDR2 are DFQATT and SNEGSKA (reference sequence). The CDR3 is 13 amino acids. Losses at the gene ends were 5 bases for V and 6 bases for J; bases not matched to a gene: 6. DNA for the CDR3: TGCAGTGCTTTGGACAGGTCGGATGAAAAACTGTTTTTT. It is translated as CSALDRSDEKLFF.

This clonotype has just one count. The chain is built from TRBV28 and TRBJ1-5; D is undetermined. The CDR3 contains 15 residues. V was trimmed by 1 base and J by 4 bases, leaving 11 bases between them. CDR1 MDHEN and CDR2 SYDVKM come from the germline V gene. The CDR3 region has the DNA TGTGCCAGCAGTTTATCCGGAACGTTTAATCAGCCCCAGCATTTT. Encoded protein: CASSLSGTFNQPQHF.

The chain combines TRBV7-9 with TRBJ2-7; 8 positions match TRBD2. With V trimmed by 6 bases and J by 2 bases, 9 bases remained unmatched. The CDR3 has 15 residues. The germline V gene encodes CDR1 SEHNR and CDR2 FQNEAQ (reference sequence). The CDR3 nucleotides read TGTGCCAGCAGGCCCGCGGGAGGAGGGGCCTACGAGCAGTACTTC. Translating gives CASRPAGGGAYEQYF.

The CDR3 protein is CASSLGVAGAQEETQYF. The DNA for the CDR3 is TGCGCCAGCAGCTTGGGAGTAGCGGGGGCCCAGGAGGAGACCCAGTACTTC. The chain joins TRBV5-1 to TRBJ2-5; 9 positions match TRBD2. After removal of 0 bases from V and 5 bases from J, the junction contained 11 bases not matched to a gene. Germline assignment: CDR1 SGHRS and CDR2 YFSETQ. The CDR3 runs to 17 residues.

This chain links TRBV7-8 with TRBJ1-5; 7 nucleotides align to TRBD1. In germline, CDR1 is SGHVS, CDR2 FQNEAQ. Germline trimming cut 5 bases from V and 5 bases from J; bases unmatched to any gene: 6. The CDR3 consists of 14 residues. The CDR3 spells CASSTDREDQPQHF. CDR3 DNA sequence: TGTGCCAGCAGCACCGACAGGGAAGATCAGCCCCAGCATTTT. The full variable domain, completed using reference TRBV7-8 and TRBJ1-5, is GAGVSQSPRYKVAKRGQDVALRCDPISGHVSLFWYQQALGQGPEFLTYFQNEAQLDKSGLPSDRFFAERPEGSVSTLKIQRTQQEDSAVYLCASSTDREDQPQHFGDGTRLSIL.